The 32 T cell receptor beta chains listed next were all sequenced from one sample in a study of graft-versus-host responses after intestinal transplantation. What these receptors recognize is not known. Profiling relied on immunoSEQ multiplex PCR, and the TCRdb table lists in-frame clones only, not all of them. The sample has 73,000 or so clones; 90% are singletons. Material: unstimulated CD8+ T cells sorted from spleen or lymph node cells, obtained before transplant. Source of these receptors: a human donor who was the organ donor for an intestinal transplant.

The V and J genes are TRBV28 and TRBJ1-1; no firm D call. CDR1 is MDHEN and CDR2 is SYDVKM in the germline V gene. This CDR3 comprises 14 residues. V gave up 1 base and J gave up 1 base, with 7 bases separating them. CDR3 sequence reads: CASSLFRSNTEAFF. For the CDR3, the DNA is TGTGCCAGCAGTTTATTTCGTTCGAACACTGAAGCTTTCTTT.

The CDR3 loop is CASSPPGIENTIYF. The DNA for the CDR3 is TGCGCCAGCAGCCCTCCAGGGATTGAAAACACCATATATTTT. V gene TRBV5-1 combines with J gene TRBJ1-3; D possibly corresponds to TRBD1 (5 bases). Germline V gene sequence: CDR1 SGHRS, CDR2 YFSETQ. V was cut by 4 bases and J by 6 bases, with 14 bases left in between. This CDR3 has 14 amino acids.

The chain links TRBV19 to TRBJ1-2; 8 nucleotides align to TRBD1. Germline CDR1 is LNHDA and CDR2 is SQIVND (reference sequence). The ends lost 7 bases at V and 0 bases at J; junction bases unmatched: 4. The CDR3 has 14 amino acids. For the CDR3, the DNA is TGTGCCAGTACCCCGACAGGGGCTAACTATGGCTACACCTTC. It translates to CASTPTGANYGYTF. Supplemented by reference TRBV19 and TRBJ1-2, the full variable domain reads DGGITQSPKYLFRKEGQNVTLSCEQNLNHDAMYWYRQDPGQGLRLIYYSQIVNDFQKGDIAEGYSVSREKKESFPLTVTSAQKNPTAFYLCASTPTGANYGYTFGSGTRLTVV.

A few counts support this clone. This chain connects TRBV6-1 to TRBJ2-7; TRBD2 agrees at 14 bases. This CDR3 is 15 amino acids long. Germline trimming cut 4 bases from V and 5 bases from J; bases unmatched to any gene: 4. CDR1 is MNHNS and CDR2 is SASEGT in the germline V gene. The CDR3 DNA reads TGTGCCAGCAGTGCGACTAGCGGGGGGGCACACGAGCAGTACGTC. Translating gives CASSATSGGAHEQYV.

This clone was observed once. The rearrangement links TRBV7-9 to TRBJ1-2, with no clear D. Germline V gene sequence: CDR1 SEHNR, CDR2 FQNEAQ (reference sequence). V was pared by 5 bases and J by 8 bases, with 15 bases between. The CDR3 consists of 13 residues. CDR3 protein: CASSPHEREGYTF. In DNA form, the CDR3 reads TGTGCCAGCAGCCCACATGAAAGGGAGGGCTACACCTTC.

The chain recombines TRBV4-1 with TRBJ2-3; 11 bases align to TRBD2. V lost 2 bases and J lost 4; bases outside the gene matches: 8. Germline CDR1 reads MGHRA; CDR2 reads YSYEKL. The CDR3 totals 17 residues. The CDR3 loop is CASSQRVSGGASDTQYF. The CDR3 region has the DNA TGCGCCAGCAGCCAACGGGTTAGCGGGGGGGCCTCAGATACGCAGTATTTT.

The CDR3 sequence: CASGTRRDAEAFF. CDR3 sequence (DNA): TGCGCCAGCGGGACGAGGAGGGACGCTGAAGCTTTCTTT. The chain uses TRBV10-2 and TRBJ1-1; D may be TRBD1 (5 bases). V lost 8 bases, J lost 6 bases, and 16 bases lay in between. The CDR3 loop spans 13 amino acids. Germline CDR1 reads WSHSY; CDR2 reads SAAADI.

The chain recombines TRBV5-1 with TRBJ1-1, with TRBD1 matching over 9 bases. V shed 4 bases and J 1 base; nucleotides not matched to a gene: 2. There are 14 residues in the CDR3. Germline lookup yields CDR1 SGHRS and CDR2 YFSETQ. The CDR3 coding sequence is TGCGCCAGCAGCCGGGACAGGGCGAACACTGAAGCTTTCTTT. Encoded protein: CASSRDRANTEAFF. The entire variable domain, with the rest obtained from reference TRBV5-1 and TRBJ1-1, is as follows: KAGVTQTPRYLIKTRGQQVTLSCSPISGHRSVSWYQQTPGQGLQFLFEYFSETQRNKGNFPGRFSGRQFSNSRSEMNVSTLELGDSALYLCASSRDRANTEAFFGQGTRLTVV.

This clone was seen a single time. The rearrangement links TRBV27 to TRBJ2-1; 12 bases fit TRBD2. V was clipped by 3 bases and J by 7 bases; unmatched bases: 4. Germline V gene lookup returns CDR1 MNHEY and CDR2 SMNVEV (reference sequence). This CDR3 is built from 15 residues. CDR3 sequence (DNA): TGTGCCAGCAGTTTTATGGGACTAGCGGGTAATGAGCAGTTCTTC. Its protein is CASSFMGLAGNEQFF.

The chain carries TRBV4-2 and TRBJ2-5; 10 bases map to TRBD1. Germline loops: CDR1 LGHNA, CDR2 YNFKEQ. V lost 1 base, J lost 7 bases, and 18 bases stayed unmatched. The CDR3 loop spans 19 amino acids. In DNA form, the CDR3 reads TGTGCCAGCAGCCAAGCTCCACTCCGGGACAGGGGAGGATTTGGGACCCAGTACTTC. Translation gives CASSQAPLRDRGGFGTQYF.

Here the CDR3 DNA reads TGTGCCTGGAGCGCCGGGACAGGGAATGAAAAACTGTTTTTT. As protein: CAWSAGTGNEKLFF. The V gene is TRBV30, the J gene TRBJ1-4, with TRBD1 matching over 9 bases. Germline values: CDR1 GTSNPN, CDR2 SVGIG (reference sequence). The CDR3 is 14 residues long. The J segment lost 5 bases and the V segment lost 3 bases, leaving 4 bases of the junction unmatched.

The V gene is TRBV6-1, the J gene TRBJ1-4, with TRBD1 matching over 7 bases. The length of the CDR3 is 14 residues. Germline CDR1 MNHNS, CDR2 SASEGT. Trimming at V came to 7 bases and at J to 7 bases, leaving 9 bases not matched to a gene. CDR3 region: CASKKTGPGEKLFF. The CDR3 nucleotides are TGTGCCAGCAAGAAGACAGGGCCTGGTGAAAAACTGTTTTTT.

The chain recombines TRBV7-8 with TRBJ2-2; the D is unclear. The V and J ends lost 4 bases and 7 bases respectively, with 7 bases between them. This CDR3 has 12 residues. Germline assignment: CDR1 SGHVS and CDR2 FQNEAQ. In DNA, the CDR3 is TGTGCCAGCAGCTCCTCAGTCGGGGAGCTGTTTTTT. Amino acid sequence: CASSSSVGELFF.

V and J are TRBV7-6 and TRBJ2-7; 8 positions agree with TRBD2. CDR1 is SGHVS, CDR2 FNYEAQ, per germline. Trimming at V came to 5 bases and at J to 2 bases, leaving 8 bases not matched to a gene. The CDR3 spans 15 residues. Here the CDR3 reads CASSLASGRTYEQYV. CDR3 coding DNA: TGTGCCAGCAGCCTTGCTAGCGGGCGAACCTACGAGCAGTACGTC.

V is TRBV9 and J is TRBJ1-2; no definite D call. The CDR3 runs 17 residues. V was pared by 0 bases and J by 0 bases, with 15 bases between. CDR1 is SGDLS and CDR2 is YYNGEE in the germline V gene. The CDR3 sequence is CASSVGSAGKANYGYTF. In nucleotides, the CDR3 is TGTGCCAGCAGCGTAGGGTCGGCAGGAAAGGCTAACTATGGCTACACCTTC.

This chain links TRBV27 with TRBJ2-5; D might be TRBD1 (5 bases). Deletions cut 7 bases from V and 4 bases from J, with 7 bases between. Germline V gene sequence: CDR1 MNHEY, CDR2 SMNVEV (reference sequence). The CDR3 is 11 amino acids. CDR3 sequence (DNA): TGTGCCAGCAAGCAGGGAGAGACCCAGTACTTC. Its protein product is CASKQGETQYF.

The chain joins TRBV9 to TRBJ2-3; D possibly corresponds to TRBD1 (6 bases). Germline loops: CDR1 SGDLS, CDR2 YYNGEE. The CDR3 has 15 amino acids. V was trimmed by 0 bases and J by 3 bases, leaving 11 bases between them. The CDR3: CASSVDGQQTDTQYF. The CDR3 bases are TGTGCCAGCAGCGTAGATGGACAGCAAACAGATACGCAGTATTTT.

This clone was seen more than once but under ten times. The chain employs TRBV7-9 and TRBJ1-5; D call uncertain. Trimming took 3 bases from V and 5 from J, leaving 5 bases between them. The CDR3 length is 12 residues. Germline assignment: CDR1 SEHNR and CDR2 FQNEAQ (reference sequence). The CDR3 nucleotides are TGTGCCAGCAGCTTCGAGGATCAGCCCCAGCATTTT. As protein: CASSFEDQPQHF.

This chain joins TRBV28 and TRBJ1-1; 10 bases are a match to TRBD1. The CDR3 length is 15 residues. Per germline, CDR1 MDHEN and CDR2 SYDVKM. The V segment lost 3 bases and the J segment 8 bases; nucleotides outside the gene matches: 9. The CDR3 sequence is CASSFFRGQGTEAFF. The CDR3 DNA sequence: TGTGCCAGCAGTTTTTTCCGGGGACAGGGGACCGAAGCTTTCTTT. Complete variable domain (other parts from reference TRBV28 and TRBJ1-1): DVKVTQSSRYLVKRTGEKVFLECVQDMDHENMFWYRQDPGLGLRLIYFSYDVKMKEKGDIPEGYSVSREKKERFSLILESASTNQTSMYLCASSFFRGQGTEAFFGQGTRLTVV.

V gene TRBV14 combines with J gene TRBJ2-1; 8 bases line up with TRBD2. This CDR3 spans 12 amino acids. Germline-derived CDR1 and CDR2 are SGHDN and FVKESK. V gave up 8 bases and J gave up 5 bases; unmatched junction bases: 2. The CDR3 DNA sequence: TGTGCCAGCGGGACTAGGCACAATGAGCAGTTCTTC. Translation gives CASGTRHNEQFF.

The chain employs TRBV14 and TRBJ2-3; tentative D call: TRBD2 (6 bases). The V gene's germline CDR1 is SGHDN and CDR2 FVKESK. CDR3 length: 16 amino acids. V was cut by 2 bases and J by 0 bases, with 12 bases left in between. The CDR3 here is CASSQRPGTSTDTQYF. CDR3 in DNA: TGTGCCAGCAGCCAACGACCAGGGACTAGCACAGATACGCAGTATTTT. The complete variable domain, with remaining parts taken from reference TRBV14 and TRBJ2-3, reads EAGVTQFPSHSVIEKGQTVTLRCDPISGHDNLYWYRRVMGKEIKFLLHFVKESKQDESGMPNNRFLAERTGGTYSTLKVQPAELEDSGVYFCASSQRPGTSTDTQYFGPGTRLTVL.

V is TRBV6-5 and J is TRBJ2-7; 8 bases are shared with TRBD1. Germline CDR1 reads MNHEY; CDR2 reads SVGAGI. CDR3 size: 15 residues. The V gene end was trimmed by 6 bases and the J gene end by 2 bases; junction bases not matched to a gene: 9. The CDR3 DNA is TGTGCCAGCAGCCTCGGACAGGGTTTAGCCTACGAGCAGTACGTC. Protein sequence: CASSLGQGLAYEQYV.

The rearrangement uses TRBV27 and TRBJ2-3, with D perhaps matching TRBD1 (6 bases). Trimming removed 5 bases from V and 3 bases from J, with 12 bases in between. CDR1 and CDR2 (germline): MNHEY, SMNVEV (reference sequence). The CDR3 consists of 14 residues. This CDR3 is CASSPGQQTDTQYF. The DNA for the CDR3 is TGTGCCAGCAGTCCCGGACAGCAGACAGATACGCAGTATTTT.

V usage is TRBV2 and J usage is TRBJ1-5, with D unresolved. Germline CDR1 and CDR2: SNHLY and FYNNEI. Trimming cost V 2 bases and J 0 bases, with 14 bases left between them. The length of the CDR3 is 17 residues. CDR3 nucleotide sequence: TGTGCCAGCAGTGAAATTTCGTCGAGATATAGCAATCAGCCCCAGCATTTT. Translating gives CASSEISSRYSNQPQHF.

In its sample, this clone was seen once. The chain's CDR3 is CASSFPEPWTGRRGYTF. The CDR3 bases are TGTGCCAGCAGCTTCCCGGAACCTTGGACAGGGAGAAGGGGCTACACCTTC. The chain couples TRBV7-8 to TRBJ1-2; 8 bases match TRBD1. CDR3 size: 17 residues. The germline gives CDR1 SGHVS, CDR2 FQNEAQ. After removal of 3 bases from V and 8 bases from J, the junction contained 17 bases not matched to a gene.

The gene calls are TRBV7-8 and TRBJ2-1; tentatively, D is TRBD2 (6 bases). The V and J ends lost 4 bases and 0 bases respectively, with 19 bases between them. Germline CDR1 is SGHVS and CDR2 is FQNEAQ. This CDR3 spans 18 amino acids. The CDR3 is CASSSRPGTLSSYNEQFF. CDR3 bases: TGTGCCAGCAGCTCCCGCCCCGGGACTCTGAGCTCCTACAATGAGCAGTTCTTC.

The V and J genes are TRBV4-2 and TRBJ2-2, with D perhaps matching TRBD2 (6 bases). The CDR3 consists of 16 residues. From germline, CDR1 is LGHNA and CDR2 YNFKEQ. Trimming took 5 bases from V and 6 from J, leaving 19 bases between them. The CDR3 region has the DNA TGTGCCAGCAGCTTCGCCGCCGGGGGTTCCGCCGGGGAGCTGTTTTTT. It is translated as CASSFAAGGSAGELFF.

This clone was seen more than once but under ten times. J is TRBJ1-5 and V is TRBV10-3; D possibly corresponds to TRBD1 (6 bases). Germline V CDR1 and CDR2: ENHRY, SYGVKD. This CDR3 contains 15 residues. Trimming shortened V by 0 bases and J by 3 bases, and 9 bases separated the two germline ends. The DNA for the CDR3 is TGTGCCATCAGTGAGTCCGGACAGACCAATCAGCCCCAGCATTTT. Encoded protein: CAISESGQTNQPQHF.

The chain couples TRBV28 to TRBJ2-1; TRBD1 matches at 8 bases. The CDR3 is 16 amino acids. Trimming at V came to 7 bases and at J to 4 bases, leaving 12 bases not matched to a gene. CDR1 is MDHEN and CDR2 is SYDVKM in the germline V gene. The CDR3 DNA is TGTGCCAGCACCAACCCGGGACAGGTGTGGTACAATGAGCAGTTCTTC. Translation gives CASTNPGQVWYNEQFF.

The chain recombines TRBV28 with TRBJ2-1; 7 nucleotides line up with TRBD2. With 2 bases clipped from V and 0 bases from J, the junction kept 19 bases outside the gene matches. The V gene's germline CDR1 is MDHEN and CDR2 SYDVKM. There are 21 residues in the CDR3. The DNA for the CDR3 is TGTGCCAGCAGTTTAGCGGCTAGCGGACTTACGACCTATAGCTCCTACAATGAGCAGTTCTTC. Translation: CASSLAASGLTTYSSYNEQFF.

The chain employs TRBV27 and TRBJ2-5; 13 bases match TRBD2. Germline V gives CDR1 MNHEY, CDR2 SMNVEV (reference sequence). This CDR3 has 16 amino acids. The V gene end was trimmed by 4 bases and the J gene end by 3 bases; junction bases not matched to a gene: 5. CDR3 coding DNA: TGTGCCAGCAGTTACCGGACTAGCGGGGGCAAAGAGACCCAGTACTTC. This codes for CASSYRTSGGKETQYF.

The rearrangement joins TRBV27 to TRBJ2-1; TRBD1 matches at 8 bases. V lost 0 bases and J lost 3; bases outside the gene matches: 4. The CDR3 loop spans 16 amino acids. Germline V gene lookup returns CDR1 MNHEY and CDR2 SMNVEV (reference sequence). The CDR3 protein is CASSLSGDRSYNEQFF. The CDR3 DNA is TGTGCCAGCAGTTTATCAGGGGACAGGAGCTACAATGAGCAGTTCTTC.